Following are 22 T cell receptor beta chains from one sample sequenced in a study of lymphopenia after photon versus proton radiotherapy. Profiled with immunoSEQ multiplex PCR; TCRdb holds only in-frame clones, not every one. The table shows some 30,000 clones, with about 87% occurring only once. The starting material was peripheral blood, obtained from a patient treated with proton-based radiotherapy. Source of these receptors: a woman aged 70 to 79 with pancreatic cancer.

The V and J genes are TRBV5-4 and TRBJ1-2; the D is unclear. In germline, CDR1 is SGHNT, CDR2 YYREEE (reference sequence). Trimming took off 4 bases at V and 2 bases at J, with 15 bases between the two ends. The CDR3 has 15 residues. The CDR3 nucleotides read TGTGCCAGCAGCCTCCCGCGGAGAGAAAACTATGGCTACACCTTC. Translation: CASSLPRRENYGYTF.

The DNA for the CDR3 is TGTGCCAGCAGCCCCAGGACGGATAACACTGAAGCTTTCTTT. It translates to CASSPRTDNTEAFF. This chain connects TRBV14 to TRBJ1-1, with unresolved D. Germline V lookup: CDR1 SGHDN, CDR2 FVKESK. CDR3 size: 14 residues. Trimming stripped 4 bases from V and 2 bases from J, with 11 bases between.

Turning to this clone: One junction end does not reproduce the germline sequence, and a read error may be involved. The chain recombines TRBV7-3 with TRBJ2-3, with a possible D match to TRBD2 (5 bases). CDR3 length equals 14 residues. CDR1 is SGHTA and CDR2 is FQGTGA in the germline V gene. In nucleotides, the CDR3 is TGTGCCAACAGCCTGCGACCCGAGGGAGATACGCAGTATTTT. Protein product: CANSLRPEGDTQYF.

This clone was observed a few times. V is TRBV28 and J is TRBJ2-5; 7 nucleotides line up with TRBD1. Germline assignment: CDR1 MDHEN and CDR2 SYDVKM. The CDR3 consists of 14 residues. V was clipped by 3 bases and J by 2 bases; unmatched bases: 3. The CDR3 DNA sequence: TGTGCCAGCAGTTTGGACAGGAGACAAGAGACCCAGTACTTC. Protein: CASSLDRRQETQYF.

The chain carries TRBV29-1 and TRBJ2-7, with TRBD2 matching 15 bases. The CDR3 loop spans 18 amino acids. The V gene end was trimmed by 4 bases and the J gene end by 5 bases; junction bases not matched to a gene: 15. Looked up from germline, CDR1 is SQVTM and CDR2 is ANQGSEA. The CDR3, as DNA: TGCAGCGTTGGGGGTCCAACAGGGACTAGCGGGAGGTCTCACGAGCAGTACTTC. It specifies CSVGGPTGTSGRSHEQYF.

This clone occurred a few times. The V call is TRBV28, the J call TRBJ2-7; TRBD1 agrees at 7 bases. With V trimmed by 6 bases and J by 5 bases, 13 bases remained unmatched. The CDR3 runs 15 residues. Germline CDR1 and CDR2: MDHEN and SYDVKM. The CDR3 bases are TGTGCCAGCAGAGAACCACAGACAGGGAGTCACGAGCAGTACTTC. It codes for CASREPQTGSHEQYF. The full variable domain, completed using reference TRBV28 and TRBJ2-7, is DVKVTQSSRYLVKRTGEKVFLECVQDMDHENMFWYRQDPGLGLRLIYFSYDVKMKEKGDIPEGYSVSREKKERFSLILESASTNQTSMYLCASREPQTGSHEQYFGPGTRLTVT.

This chain's CDR3 is CAVQNGLNEAFF. In nucleotides, the CDR3 is TGTGCCGTCCAAAATGGGTTGAATGAAGCTTTCTTT. The genes are TRBV6-5 and TRBJ1-1; D gene uncertain. V dropped 11 bases and J dropped 7 bases, with 17 bases sitting between them. CDR3 length: 12 residues. The germline gives CDR1 MNHEY, CDR2 SVGAGI.

The chain has TRBV19 and TRBJ1-1; no clear D gene. This CDR3 has 14 residues. Germline values: CDR1 LNHDA, CDR2 SQIVND (reference sequence). Trimming cost V 3 bases and J 1 base, with 9 bases left between them. CDR3: CASSIKGGNTEAFF. CDR3 DNA: TGTGCCAGTAGTATTAAGGGAGGGAACACTGAAGCTTTCTTT.

The chain couples TRBV10-1 to TRBJ2-1; tentatively, D is TRBD1 (5 bases). CDR3 length: 19 residues. CDR1 and CDR2 (germline): WNHNN, SYGVQD (reference sequence). Trimming removed 0 bases from V and 0 bases from J, with 18 bases in between. The CDR3, as DNA: TGCGCCAGCAGTGAGTCGAAGCAGGGAAACAACAGCTCCTACAATGAGCAGTTCTTC. This translates into CASSESKQGNNSSYNEQFF.

The chain is built from TRBV5-6 and TRBJ2-3; the D is unclear. The CDR3 is 15 amino acids. Trimming pared 0 bases from V and 0 bases from J, leaving 8 bases between. Germline V gives CDR1 SGHDT, CDR2 YYEEEE. The CDR3 nucleotides are TGTGCCAGCAGCTTGGGACAATCTAGCACAGATACGCAGTATTTT. Residues: CASSLGQSSTDTQYF.

Written as DNA, the CDR3 is TGTGCCAGCAGCTTAGGTCCGGACAGCCCGGCGTGGGAGCAGTTCTTC. Translating it yields CASSLGPDSPAWEQFF. V gene TRBV7-9 combines with J gene TRBJ2-1; D perhaps matches TRBD1 (6 bases). The V end lost 1 base, the J end lost 10 bases, and 20 bases lay between the germline ends. Germline V gene sequence: CDR1 SEHNR, CDR2 FQNEAQ (reference sequence). The CDR3 consists of 16 residues. The full variable domain, rest sourced from reference TRBV7-9 and TRBJ2-1, is DTGVSQNPRHKITKRGQNVTFRCDPISEHNRLYWYRQTLGQGPEFLTYFQNEAQLEKSRLLSDRFSAERPKGSFSTLEIQRTEQGDSAMYLCASSLGPDSPAWEQFFGPGTRLTVL.

This sequence joins TRBV4-1 and TRBJ1-6, with D perhaps matching TRBD1 (6 bases). V was pared by 0 bases and J by 0 bases, with 12 bases between. Germline CDR1 and CDR2: MGHRA and YSYEKL. The CDR3 sequence is 18 residues long. The CDR3 here is CASSQDLQDSSYNSPLHF. The CDR3 bases are TGCGCCAGCAGCCAAGACCTACAGGACAGCTCCTATAATTCACCCCTCCACTTT.

This clone was picked up a small number of times. V is TRBV6-5 and J is TRBJ1-6, with D perhaps matching TRBD1 (5 bases). The V and J ends lost 6 bases and 9 bases respectively, with 15 bases between them. CDR3 length: 14 residues. Germline lookup yields CDR1 MNHEY and CDR2 SVGAGI. The CDR3 protein is CASRGTEASSPLHF. CDR3 nucleotides: TGTGCCAGCAGAGGGACGGAGGCCAGTTCACCCCTCCACTTT.

V usage is TRBV7-2 and J usage is TRBJ2-1; 8 bases are a match to TRBD2. V dropped 2 bases and J dropped 0; count of bases not matched to a gene: 12. CDR3 length equals 19 residues. CDR1 SGHTA and CDR2 FQGNSA come from the germline V gene. The CDR3 sequence is CASSLFISGSRASYNEQFF. In DNA form, the CDR3 reads TGTGCCAGCAGCTTATTTATAAGCGGGAGTCGGGCCTCCTACAATGAGCAGTTCTTC.

The genes are TRBV28 and TRBJ1-2, with TRBD1 as a possible D gene (6 bases). The CDR3 consists of 13 residues. V dropped 1 base and J dropped 8 bases, with 11 bases sitting between them. Looked up from germline, CDR1 is MDHEN and CDR2 is SYDVKM. The CDR3 nucleotides read TGTGCCAGCAGTTTATCAGGGGTGAGAGGCTACACCTTC. It specifies CASSLSGVRGYTF.

Concerning this clone: Other DNA sequences from this sample encode an identical CDR3 as well. The chain uses TRBV20-1 and TRBJ2-3; D remains ambiguous. Germline lookup yields CDR1 DFQATT and CDR2 SNEGSKA (reference sequence). This CDR3 region has 11 residues. V was pared by 1 base and J by 5 bases, with 4 bases between. The CDR3 spells CSARGGDTQYF. In DNA form, the CDR3 reads TGCAGTGCTAGAGGGGGAGATACGCAGTATTTT.

The chain couples TRBV20-1 to TRBJ2-3; the D is unclear. The CDR3 spans 11 residues. Trimming left V 3 bases short and J 4 bases short, with 5 bases between. CDR1 DFQATT and CDR2 SNEGSKA come from the germline V gene (reference sequence). The CDR3 sequence: CSARVPDTQYF. Here the CDR3 DNA reads TGCAGTGCTAGGGTCCCAGATACGCAGTATTTT.

V usage is TRBV10-3 and J usage is TRBJ2-7; perhaps TRBD2 as D (6 bases). V dropped 5 bases and J dropped 1 base, with 15 bases sitting between them. The CDR3 consists of 15 residues. Germline V CDR1 and CDR2: ENHRY, SYGVKD. The DNA for the CDR3 is TGTGCCATCAGTCCCACCGTCGGGAGTTCCTACGAGCAGTACTTC. It is translated as CAISPTVGSSYEQYF.

The genes are TRBV7-3 and TRBJ2-2; D could derive from TRBD1 or TRBD2 (7 bases each). The CDR3 loop spans 15 amino acids. The germline V gene has CDR1 SGHTA and CDR2 FQGTGA. Deletions cut 4 bases from V and 5 bases from J, with 14 bases between. The CDR3 DNA is TGTGCCAGCAGCTCCCGACAGGGAGGGACCGGGGAGCTGTTTTTT. Protein: CASSSRQGGTGELFF.

This chain connects TRBV9 to TRBJ2-3; TRBD2 matches at 8 bases. V shed 0 bases, J shed 0 bases, and the junction held 3 bases outside the gene matches. This CDR3 has 16 residues. Per the germline V gene, CDR1 is SGDLS and CDR2 is YYNGEE. As DNA, the CDR3 is TGTGCCAGCAGCGTAGAGTCGGGAGGGAGCACAGATACGCAGTATTTT. It codes for CASSVESGGSTDTQYF.

This clone was counted once. The chain carries TRBV29-1 and TRBJ2-7; 12 bases match TRBD1. The V and J ends lost 4 bases and 7 bases, in that order; junction bases with no gene match: 8. The CDR3 loop spans 14 amino acids. Germline lookup yields CDR1 SQVTM and CDR2 ANQGSEA. The CDR3 spells CSVARDRGPLEQYF. The CDR3 bases are TGCAGCGTTGCCCGGGACAGGGGGCCTTTGGAGCAGTACTTC.

V gene TRBV5-8 combines with J gene TRBJ1-6, with D possibly being TRBD1 (5 bases). CDR3 size: 14 residues. CDR1 SGHTS and CDR2 YDEGEE come from the germline V gene. V shed 5 bases and J shed 12 bases, with 18 bases lying between them. The CDR3 loop reads CASSTQGSVVPLHF. CDR3 nucleotides: TGTGCCAGCAGTACCCAGGGATCCGTTGTACCCCTCCACTTT. Full variable domain (remainder filled in from reference TRBV5-8 and TRBJ1-6): EAGVTQSPTHLIKTRGQQATLRCSPISGHTSVYWYQQALGLGLQFLLWYDEGEERNRGNFPPRFSGRQFPNYSSELNVNALELEDSALYLCASSTQGSVVPLHFGNGTRLTVT.